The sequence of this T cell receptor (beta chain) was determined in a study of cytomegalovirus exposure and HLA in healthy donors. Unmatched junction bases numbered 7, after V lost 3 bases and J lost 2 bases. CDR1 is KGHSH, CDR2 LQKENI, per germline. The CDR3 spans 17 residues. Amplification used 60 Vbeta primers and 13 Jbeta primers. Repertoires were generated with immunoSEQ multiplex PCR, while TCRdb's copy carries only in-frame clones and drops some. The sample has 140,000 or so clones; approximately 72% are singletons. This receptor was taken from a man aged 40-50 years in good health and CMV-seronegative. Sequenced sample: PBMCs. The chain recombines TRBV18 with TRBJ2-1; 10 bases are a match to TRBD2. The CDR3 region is CASSPRLAGVAYNEQFF. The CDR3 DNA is TGTGCCAGCTCACCGAGGCTAGCGGGAGTAGCCTACAATGAGCAGTTCTTC.